This entry describes one T cell receptor (beta chain). Data came from immunoSEQ multiplex PCR; TCRdb stores just in-frame clones and leaves some out. This sample has around 50,000 clones, with about 90% found just once. This record comes from a study of technical replicates of blood from a few donors. Trimming took 5 bases from V and 4 from J; bases not matched to a gene: 11. The CDR3 length is 14 residues. Per germline, CDR1 GTSNPN and CDR2 SVGIG (reference sequence). Sequenced: PBMCs. This TCR derives from a human donor in good health. Some clones in this sample may be carry-over from other donors' samples. V gene TRBV30 combines with J gene TRBJ2-7; 7 positions match TRBD2. The DNA of the CDR3 is TGTGCCTGGGGGTGGAGCGGGATTTCATACGAGCAGTACTTC. It specifies CAWGWSGISYEQYF.